Described below is a single T cell receptor (beta chain) sequence and its context. This record comes from a study of blood T cell repertoires in COVID-19. In the study overall: The origin of the acute and convalescent COVID-19 samples was the United States, Italy and Spain. Sample material is recorded as cDNA or gDNA derived from T cells, B-cell-depleted T cells, or PBMCs.

Assay used: immunoSEQ multiplex PCR; TCRdb lists only in-frame clones, some missing. Here the sample spans 160,000 or so clones, about 81% being singletons. CDR3 length: 12 amino acids. V lost 3 bases, J lost 6 bases, and 8 bases lay in between. The chain recombines TRBV12-3 or TRBV12-4 with TRBJ2-5, with a possible D match to TRBD2 (5 bases). The clonotype originates from a woman aged 70-85 years with acute or convalescent COVID-19. Sequenced sample: peripheral blood. In DNA, the CDR3 is TGTGCCAGCAGTTTGGAGGAAAAGACCCAGTACTTC. Translating it yields CASSLEEKTQYF.